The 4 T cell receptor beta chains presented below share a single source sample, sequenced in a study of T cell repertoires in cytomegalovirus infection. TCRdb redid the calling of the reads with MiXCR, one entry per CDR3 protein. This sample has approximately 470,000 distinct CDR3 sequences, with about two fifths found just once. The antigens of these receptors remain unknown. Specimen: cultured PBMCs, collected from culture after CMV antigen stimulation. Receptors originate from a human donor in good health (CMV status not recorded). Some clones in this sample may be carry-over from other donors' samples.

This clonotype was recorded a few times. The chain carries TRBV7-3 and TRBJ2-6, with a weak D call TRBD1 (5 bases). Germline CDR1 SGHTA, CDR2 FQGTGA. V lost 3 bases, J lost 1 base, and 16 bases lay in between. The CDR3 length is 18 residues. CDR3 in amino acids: CASSFGRAIRSGANVLTF. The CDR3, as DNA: TGTGCCAGCAGCTTCGGCAGGGCGATTCGGTCTGGGGCCAACGTCCTGACTTTC.

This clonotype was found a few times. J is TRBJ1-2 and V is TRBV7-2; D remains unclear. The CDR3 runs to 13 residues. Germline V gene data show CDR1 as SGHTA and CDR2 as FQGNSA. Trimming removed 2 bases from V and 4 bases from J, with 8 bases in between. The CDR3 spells CASSLSSLYGYTF. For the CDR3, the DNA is TGTGCCAGCAGCTTATCGTCGCTCTATGGCTACACCTTC.

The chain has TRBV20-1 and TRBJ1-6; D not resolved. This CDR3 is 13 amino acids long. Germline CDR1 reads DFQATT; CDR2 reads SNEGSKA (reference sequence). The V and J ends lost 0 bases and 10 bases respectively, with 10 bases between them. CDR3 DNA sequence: TGCAGTGCTAGAGATTTTGACGGATCACCCCTCCACTTT. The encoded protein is CSARDFDGSPLHF.

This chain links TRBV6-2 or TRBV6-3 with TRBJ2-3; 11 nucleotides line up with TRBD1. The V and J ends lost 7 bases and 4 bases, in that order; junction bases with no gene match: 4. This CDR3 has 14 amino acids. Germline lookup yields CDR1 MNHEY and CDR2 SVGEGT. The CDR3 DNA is TGTGCCAGCATCCGGACAGGGGGCGCAGATACGCAGTATTTT. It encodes CASIRTGGADTQYF.